This T cell receptor (beta chain) came from a study of regulatory T cells in long-lasting Graves disease. Between the trimmed V and J ends, which lost 5 bases and 8 bases, there was a span of 12 bases. The germline V gene encodes CDR1 MNHEY and CDR2 SMNVEV (reference sequence). The CDR3 extends over 12 amino acids. This clonotype was recorded at least ten times. Libraries of TCR beta came from iRepertoire HTBI primers plus Arm-PCR of CDR3 regions. One entry per CDR3 protein, called by TCRdb with MiXCR from the multiplex PCR reads. This table holds approximately 290,000 distinct CDR3 sequences, 20% to 25% found once. The sample's time point: persistent/refractory GD, antithyroid drugs over 5 years with positive TRAb. After RNA was extracted from PBMCs, the TCR library was made from it.

This chain joins TRBV27 and TRBJ1-2, with D maybe TRBD1 (5 bases). The specimen comprised peripheral blood mononuclear cells (PBMCs), sampled when the disease was refractory, from a patient treated with antithyroid drugs. The receptor was derived from a female donor with Graves disease. The CDR3 region has the DNA TGTGCCAGCAGTACCGGGACTCGGGGCTACACCTTC. Its protein is CASSTGTRGYTF.